Listed below are T cell receptor beta chains from one sample, sequenced in a study of STAT3 mutations in large granular lymphocyte leukemia. The protocol was immunoSEQ multiplex PCR, while the TCRdb copy is restricted to in-frame clones and leaves out a portion. The table has some 15,000 clones, about 90% seen once. What was sequenced was peripheral blood mononuclear cells. The receptors stem from a woman aged 45-65 years with T-cell large granular lymphocyte leukemia. Some clones in this sample may be carry-over from other donors' samples. The CDR3 runs from the conserved cysteine through the conserved F or W. D genes are given only for firm matches. Only some rows state a clone size, as once, few, many or a class for expanded clones.

V	D	size	J	DNA	CDR3
TRBV19	TRBD1	NA	TRBJ1-5	TGTGCCAGTAGTAACGACAGGGCTCGCAATCAGCCCCAGCATTTT	CASSNDRARNQPQHF
TRBV18	NA	NA	TRBJ1-2	TGTGCCAGCTCACGCTTGTCCCCAAGTCGGGGGATGGACTATGGCTACACCTTC	CASSRLSPSRGMDYGYTF
TRBV5-1	TRBD2	NA	TRBJ2-7	TGCGCCAGCAGCTTGGTAGCGGGAGGCGGTAAGAACGAGCAGTACTTC	CASSLVAGGGKNEQYF
TRBV5-5	NA	NA	TRBJ1-5	TGTGCCAGCAGCTTGGCCTATCAGGATCAGCCCCAGCATTTT	CASSLAYQDQPQHF
TRBV5-6	NA	NA	TRBJ2-5	TGTGCCAGCGAACAGGGAGGGGAGACCCAGTACTTC	CASEQGGETQYF
TRBV6-5	TRBD2	NA	TRBJ2-7	TGTGCCAGCAGAATCCCCGGGACTAATTACGAGCAGTACTTC	CASRIPGTNYEQYF
TRBV10-3	TRBD1	few	TRBJ2-3	TGTGCCACTTCGGACAGGGCTAGCACAGATACGCAGTATTTT	CATSDRASTDTQYF
TRBV19	TRBD1	NA	TRBJ1-5	TGTGCCAGTAGCCCTGTCCGGGACAGGTCCCTAAGTCAGCCCCAGCATTTT	CASSPVRDRSLSQPQHF
TRBV28	NA	NA	TRBJ2-6	TGTGCCAGCAGTACAGGGACCTTCTCTGGGGCCAACGTCCTGACTTTC	CASSTGTFSGANVLTF
TRBV5-1	NA	NA	TRBJ2-5	TGCGCCAGCAGCTTGACAGGGAACCCCGGTAGCGGGCAAGAGACCCAGTACTTC	CASSLTGNPGSGQETQYF
TRBV28	NA	NA	TRBJ1-1	TGTGCCAGCACCCGACCAGGGGTCACTGAAGCTTTCTTT	CASTRPGVTEAFF
TRBV27	NA	NA	TRBJ2-7	TGTGCCAGCAGTTTATTGGGGGCACGGACCTCCTACGAGCAGTACTTC	CASSLLGARTSYEQYF
TRBV7-2	NA	once	TRBJ1-5	TGTGCCAGCAGCTTAGACCCCTCGCAGCCCCAGCATTTT	CASSLDPSQPQHF
TRBV6-6	NA	NA	TRBJ2-1	TGTGCCAGCACCAGCGCCTCCTACAATGAGCAGTTCTTC	CASTSASYNEQFF
TRBV19	NA	NA	TRBJ1-2	TGTGCCAGTAGTCCTACCTCTAACTATGGCTACACCTTC	CASSPTSNYGYTF
TRBV7-9	NA	NA	TRBJ2-7	TGTGCCAGCAGCTCCCCACACTCGGGGTGGGGGAGGGGGCCCTACGAGCAGTACTTC	CASSSPHSGWGRGPYEQYF
TRBV14	NA	NA	TRBJ2-3	TGTGCCAGCAGCCAACGCCGGGTTTCCGATACGCAGTATTTT	CASSQRRVSDTQYF
TRBV5-1	TRBD2	NA	TRBJ2-7	TGCGCCAGCAGCATCTCTAGCGGGAGATCCTACGAGCAGTACTTC	CASSISSGRSYEQYF
TRBV28	TRBD1	once	TRBJ1-5	TGTGCCAGCAGGAGGGACAGGAACAATCAGCCCCAGCATTTT	CASRRDRNNQPQHF
TRBV18	NA	NA	TRBJ1-5	TGTGCCAGCTCACAAGAAGGGGGGTGGAGTGAGCCCCAGCATTTT	CASSQEGGWSEPQHF
TRBV7-2	NA	NA	TRBJ2-5	TGTGCCAGCAGCTTCTCAGAGACCCAGTACTTC	CASSFSETQYF
TRBV5-1	TRBD2	NA	TRBJ2-2	TGCGCCAGCAGCCCACGCGGGACTAGCCTTACCGGGGAGCTGTTTTTT	CASSPRGTSLTGELFF
TRBV21-1	NA	NA	TRBJ1-5	TGTGCCAGCAGCATGGACAGGGGGTGTAGCAATCAGCCCCAGCATTTT	CASSMDRGCSNQPQHF
TRBV7-2	NA	NA	TRBJ2-4	TGTGCCAGCAGCTTAGGGACAGCCAAAAACATTCAGTACTTC	CASSLGTAKNIQYF
TRBV5-1	NA	NA	TRBJ2-1	TGCGCCAGCACCCTGGGAGAAACCTACAATGAGCAGTTCTTC	CASTLGETYNEQFF
TRBV5-4	NA	NA	TRBJ2-7	TGTGCCAGCAGCCCGGGGGCGGGAGCCTCCAGTTTCTACGAGCAGTACTTC	CASSPGAGASSFYEQYF
TRBV6-5	TRBD1	few	TRBJ2-7	TGTGCCAGCAGCCTAATGGCGGGACAGGGCTACGAGCAGTACTTC	CASSLMAGQGYEQYF
TRBV9	TRBD2	NA	TRBJ2-3	TGTGCCAGCAGCGTAGTCGGTCGGGCTAGCGGGAGCCATACGCAGTATTTT	CASSVVGRASGSHTQYF
TRBV5-1	NA	NA	TRBJ1-4	TGCGCCAGCAGCCCGGTTGCAACTAATGAAAAACTGTTTTTT	CASSPVATNEKLFF
TRBV7-9	NA	NA	TRBJ1-1	TGTGCCAGCAGCTTAGTGGTAGGGACGAACACTGAAGCTTTCTTT	CASSLVVGTNTEAFF